Listed here are 9 T cell receptor beta chains from one sample, sequenced in a study of T cells in Graves' hyperthyroidism and ophthalmopathy (dated by TCRdb to between 2019 and 2020). The library was obtained by multiplex PCR. The sequencer listed for this sample is Illumina HiSeq 2000. The TCR beta CDR3 regions were amplified from the RNA transcripts. The first round of RT-PCR for the TCR CDR3 was performed with the HTBI primer set and the Qiagen OneStep RT-PCR kit. The public reads were reprocessed in TCRdb via fastp at Q25 and MiXCR, keeping in-frame beta chains. Duplicate CDR3 protein sequences are folded into a single record with the most common DNA and genes. The sample table lists roughly 300,000 distinct CDR3 sequences, 20% to 25% of them with a count of one. 20% to 30% of the sample lies in the top ten. The sample taken for sequencing was blood. The receptors stem from a man between 35 and 55 years old with Graves' hyperthyroidism that later progressed to Graves' ophthalmopathy.

This clonotype came up many times. This rearrangement joins TRBV7-2 to TRBJ1-3; D is undetermined. Trimming took off 1 base at V and 0 bases at J, with 13 bases between the two ends. Germline V gene data show CDR1 as SGHTA and CDR2 as FQGNSA. This CDR3 comprises 17 residues. CDR3 amino acids: CASSLVGAWNSGNTIYF. Written as DNA, the CDR3 is TGTGCCAGCAGCTTAGTTGGTGCCTGGAACTCTGGAAACACCATATATTTT. The complete variable domain, with remaining parts taken from reference TRBV7-2 and TRBJ1-3, reads GAGVSQSPSNKVTEKGKDVELRCDPISGHTALYWYRQSLGQGLEFLIYFQGNSAPDKSGLPSDRFSAERTGGSVSTLTIQRTQQEDSAVYLCASSLVGAWNSGNTIYFGEGSWLTVV.

This clonotype was picked up many times. The chain links TRBV30 to TRBJ1-1; 8 bases match TRBD1. Losses at the gene ends were 2 bases for V and 2 bases for J; bases not matched to a gene: 4. From germline, CDR1 is GTSNPN and CDR2 SVGIG (reference sequence). The CDR3 covers 14 residues. As DNA, the CDR3 is TGTGCCTGGAGTTCGGGGACAGGAAACACTGAAGCTTTCTTT. Amino acid sequence: CAWSSGTGNTEAFF.

This clonotype has a count of ten or more. The rearrangement joins TRBV19 to TRBJ1-5, with TRBD1 matching 7 bases. The CDR3 is 14 amino acids. Trimming removed 3 bases from V and 10 bases from J; junction bases left unmatched: 9. In germline, CDR1 is LNHDA, CDR2 SQIVND (reference sequence). The CDR3 sequence is CASSIGTAQFPQHF. The CDR3 DNA sequence: TGTGCCAGTAGTATCGGGACAGCCCAATTTCCCCAGCATTTT.

Many counts were recorded for this clonotype. The gene calls are TRBV12-3 or TRBV12-4 and TRBJ1-5, with D maybe TRBD1 (6 bases). The CDR3 spans 13 residues. Deletions cut 8 bases from V and 5 bases from J, with 13 bases between. The CDR3 sequence is CASQDRSYQPQHF. CDR3 bases: TGTGCCAGCCAAGACAGGAGTTATCAGCCCCAGCATTTT.

Here the CDR3 DNA reads TGTGCCAGTGGCGACGTCGGGCAAAACATTCAGTACTTC. Translated, it gives CASGDVGQNIQYF. V and J are TRBV19 and TRBJ2-4; D uncertain. CDR1 and CDR2 (germline): LNHDA, SQIVND (reference sequence). The germline V and J ends were trimmed by 8 bases and 5 bases, with 13 bases remaining between them. The CDR3 contains 13 residues.

V gene TRBV6-5 combines with J gene TRBJ1-6, with D perhaps TRBD1 (5 bases). CDR3 length: 14 amino acids. CDR1 is MNHEY, CDR2 SVGAGI, per germline. V lost 2 bases, J lost 8 bases, and 10 bases lay in between. CDR3 amino acids: CASSYGQGYSPLHF. Here the CDR3 DNA reads TGTGCCAGCAGTTACGGGCAGGGCTATTCACCCCTCCACTTT.

Ten or more counts support this clonotype. The chain is built from TRBV15 and TRBJ2-2, with D possibly being TRBD2 (5 bases). The ends were cut back, 0 bases at V and 1 base at J, with 6 bases in the middle. Germline V gives CDR1 LNHNV, CDR2 YYDKDF (reference sequence). The CDR3 totals 15 residues. The CDR3 protein is CATSREGRNTGELFF. As DNA, the CDR3 is TGTGCCACCAGCAGAGAAGGGAGGAACACCGGGGAGCTGTTTTTT.

The chain has TRBV5-1 and TRBJ1-2, with TRBD1 identical over 9 bases. V dropped 4 bases and J dropped 0; count of bases not matched to a gene: 7. CDR3 length: 16 amino acids. Germline V CDR1 and CDR2: SGHRS, YFSETQ. This CDR3 is CASSPDRGPTNYGYTF. The CDR3 nucleotides read TGCGCCAGCAGCCCGGACAGGGGCCCGACTAACTATGGCTACACCTTC.

In this sample, this clonotype turned up many times. The rearrangement uses TRBV6-2 or TRBV6-3 and TRBJ1-2; D gene ambiguous. The CDR3 has 13 amino acids. Trimming took 0 bases from V and 3 from J, leaving 5 bases between them. Per germline, CDR1 MNHEY and CDR2 SVGEGT. The CDR3 DNA reads as TGTGCCAGCAGTTACTCGCCTGACTATGGCTACACCTTC. The encoded protein is CASSYSPDYGYTF.